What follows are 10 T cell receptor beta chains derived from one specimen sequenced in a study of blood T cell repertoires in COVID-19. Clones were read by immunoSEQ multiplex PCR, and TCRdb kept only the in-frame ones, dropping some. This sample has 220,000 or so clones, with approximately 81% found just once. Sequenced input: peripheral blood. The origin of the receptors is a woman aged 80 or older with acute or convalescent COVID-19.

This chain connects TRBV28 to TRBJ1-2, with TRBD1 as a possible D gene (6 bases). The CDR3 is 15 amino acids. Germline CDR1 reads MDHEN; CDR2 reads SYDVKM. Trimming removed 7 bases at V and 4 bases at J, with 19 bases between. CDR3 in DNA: TGTGCCAGCAAAGGGGACATTATTTTGAGCTATGGCTACACCTTC. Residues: CASKGDIILSYGYTF.

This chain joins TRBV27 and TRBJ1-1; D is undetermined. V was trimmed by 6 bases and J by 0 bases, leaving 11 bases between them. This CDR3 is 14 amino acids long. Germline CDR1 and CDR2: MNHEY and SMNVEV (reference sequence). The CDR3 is CASRMGGLNTEAFF. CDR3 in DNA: TGTGCCAGCAGAATGGGAGGGCTGAACACTGAAGCTTTCTTT.

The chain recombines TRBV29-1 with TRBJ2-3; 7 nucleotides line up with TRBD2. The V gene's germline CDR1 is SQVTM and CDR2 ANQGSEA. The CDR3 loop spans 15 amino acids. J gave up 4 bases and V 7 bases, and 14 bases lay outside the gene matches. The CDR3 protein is CSARGPPGLPDTQYF. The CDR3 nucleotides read TGCAGCGCTCGGGGACCACCGGGACTACCAGATACGCAGTATTTT.

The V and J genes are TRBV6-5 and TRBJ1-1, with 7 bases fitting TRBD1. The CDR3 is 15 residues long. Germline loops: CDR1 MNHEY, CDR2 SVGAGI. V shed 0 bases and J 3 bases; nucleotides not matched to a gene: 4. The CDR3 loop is CASSYSNQGDTEAFF. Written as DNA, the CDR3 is TGTGCCAGCAGTTACTCGAACCAGGGGGACACTGAAGCTTTCTTT.

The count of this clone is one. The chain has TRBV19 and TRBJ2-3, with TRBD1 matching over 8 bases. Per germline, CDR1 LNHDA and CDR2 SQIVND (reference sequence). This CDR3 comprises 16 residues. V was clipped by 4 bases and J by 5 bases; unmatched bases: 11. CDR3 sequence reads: CASSKASRGRGDTQYF. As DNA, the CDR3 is TGTGCCAGTAGTAAGGCCTCCAGGGGGCGCGGAGATACGCAGTATTTT. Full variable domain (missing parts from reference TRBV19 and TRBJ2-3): DGGITQSPKYLFRKEGQNVTLSCEQNLNHDAMYWYRQDPGQGLRLIYYSQIVNDFQKGDIAEGYSVSREKKESFPLTVTSAQKNPTAFYLCASSKASRGRGDTQYFGPGTRLTVL.

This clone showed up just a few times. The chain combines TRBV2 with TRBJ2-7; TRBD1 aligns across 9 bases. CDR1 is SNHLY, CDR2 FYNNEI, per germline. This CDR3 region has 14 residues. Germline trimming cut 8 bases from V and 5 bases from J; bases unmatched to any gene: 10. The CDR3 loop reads CASVTGTGSNEQYF. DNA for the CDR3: TGTGCCAGCGTAACCGGGACAGGGTCGAACGAGCAGTACTTC.

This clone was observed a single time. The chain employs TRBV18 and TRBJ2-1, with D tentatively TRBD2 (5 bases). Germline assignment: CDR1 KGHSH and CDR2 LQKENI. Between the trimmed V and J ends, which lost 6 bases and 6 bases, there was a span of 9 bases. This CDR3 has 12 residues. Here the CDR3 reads CASSGDPNEQFF. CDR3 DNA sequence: TGTGCCAGCTCCGGGGATCCCAATGAGCAGTTCTTC. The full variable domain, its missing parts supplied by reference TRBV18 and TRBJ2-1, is NAGVMQNPRHLVRRRGQEARLRCSPMKGHSHVYWYRQLPEEGLKFMVYLQKENIIDESGMPKERFSAEFPKEGPSILRIQQVVRGDSAAYFCASSGDPNEQFFGPGTRLTVL.

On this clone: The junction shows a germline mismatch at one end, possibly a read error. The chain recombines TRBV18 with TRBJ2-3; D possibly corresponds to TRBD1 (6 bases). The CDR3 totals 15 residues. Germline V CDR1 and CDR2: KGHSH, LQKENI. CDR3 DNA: TGTGCCAGCTCCCCACAGGGAGCCGACACAGATACGCAGTATTTT. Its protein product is CASSPQGADTDTQYF. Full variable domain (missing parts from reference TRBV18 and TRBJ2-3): NAGVMQNPRHLVRRRGQEARLRCSPMKGHSHVYWYRQLPEEGLKFMVYLQKENIIDESGMPKERFSAEFPKEGPSILRIQQVVRGDSAAYFCASSPQGADTDTQYFGPGTRLTVL.

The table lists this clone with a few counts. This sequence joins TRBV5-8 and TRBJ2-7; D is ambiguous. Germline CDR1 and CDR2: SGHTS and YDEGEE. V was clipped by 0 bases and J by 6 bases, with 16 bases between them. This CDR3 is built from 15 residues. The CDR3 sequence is CASSLALQFFSEQYF. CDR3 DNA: TGTGCCAGCAGCTTGGCCTTACAGTTTTTCTCCGAGCAGTACTTC. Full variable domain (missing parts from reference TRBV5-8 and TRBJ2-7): EAGVTQSPTHLIKTRGQQATLRCSPISGHTSVYWYQQALGLGLQFLLWYDEGEERNRGNFPPRFSGRQFPNYSSELNVNALELEDSALYLCASSLALQFFSEQYFGPGTRLTVT.

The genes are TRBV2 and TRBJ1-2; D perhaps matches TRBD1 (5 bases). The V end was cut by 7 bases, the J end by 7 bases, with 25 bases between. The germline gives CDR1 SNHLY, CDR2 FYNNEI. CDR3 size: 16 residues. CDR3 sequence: CASTTQSQGGGVGYTF. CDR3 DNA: TGTGCCAGCACCACCCAATCTCAGGGAGGCGGCGTTGGCTACACCTTC. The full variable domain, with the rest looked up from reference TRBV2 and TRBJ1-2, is EPEVTQTPSHQVTQMGQEVILRCVPISNHLYFYWYRQILGQKVEFLVSFYNNEISEKSEIFDDQFSVERPDGSNFTLKIRSTKLEDSAMYFCASTTQSQGGGVGYTFGSGTRLTVV.